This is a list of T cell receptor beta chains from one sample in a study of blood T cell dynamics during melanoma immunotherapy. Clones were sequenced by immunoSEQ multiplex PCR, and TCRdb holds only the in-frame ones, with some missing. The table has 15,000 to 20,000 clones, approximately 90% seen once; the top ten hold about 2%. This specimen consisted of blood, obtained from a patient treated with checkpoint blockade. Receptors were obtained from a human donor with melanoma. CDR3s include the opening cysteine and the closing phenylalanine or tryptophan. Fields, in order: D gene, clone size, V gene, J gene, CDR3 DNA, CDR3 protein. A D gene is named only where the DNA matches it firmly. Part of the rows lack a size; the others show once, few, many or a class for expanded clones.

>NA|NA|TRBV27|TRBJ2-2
TGTGCCAGCACCGGACACGCCACCGGGGAGCTGTTTTTT
CASTGHATGELFF
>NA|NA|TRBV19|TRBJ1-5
TGTGCCAGTAGTATAGCTCGGGATTATAGCAATCAGCCCCAGCATTTT
CASSIARDYSNQPQHF
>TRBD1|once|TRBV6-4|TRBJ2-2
TGTGCCAGCAGTCTAACAGGGGGCGCATCCGGGGAGCTGTTTTTT
CASSLTGGASGELFF
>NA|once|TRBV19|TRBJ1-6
TGTGCCAGTAGTTCCATCGGGATCAATTCACCCCTCCACTTT
CASSSIGINSPLHF
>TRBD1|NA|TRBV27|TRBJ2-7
TGTGCCAGCAGTTTATCACAACCCGGACAGGGGGCCTCCTACGAGCAGTACTTC
CASSLSQPGQGASYEQYF
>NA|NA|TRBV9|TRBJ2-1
TGTGCCAGCAGCGTAGTTTACAATGAGCAGTTCTTC
CASSVVYNEQFF
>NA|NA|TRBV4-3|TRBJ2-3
TGCGCCAGCAGCCAAGTGGGCGGGGCAGATACGCAGTATTTT
CASSQVGGADTQYF
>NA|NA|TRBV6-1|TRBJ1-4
TGTGCCAGCACCCGACCGGGTTTTAATGAAAAACTGTTTTTT
CASTRPGFNEKLFF
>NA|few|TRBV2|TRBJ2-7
TGTGCCAGCAGGTATAGCGGTATTCCCAACGAGCAGTACTTC
CASRYSGIPNEQYF
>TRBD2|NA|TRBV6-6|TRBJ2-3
TGTGCCAGCAGCCCTGGACTAGCGGGGAGCACAGATACGCAGTATTTT
CASSPGLAGSTDTQYF
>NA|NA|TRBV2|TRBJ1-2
TGTGCCAGCAGTGATCAGTATTATGGCTACACCTTC
CASSDQYYGYTF
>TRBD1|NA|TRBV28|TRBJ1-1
TGTGCCAGCAGCCGCGACAGGGTCACTGAAGCTTTCTTT
CASSRDRVTEAFF
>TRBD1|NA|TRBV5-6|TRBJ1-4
TGTGCCAGCAGCGAGGGACAGGGGGTTCAAGGCGAAAAACTGTTTTTT
CASSEGQGVQGEKLFF
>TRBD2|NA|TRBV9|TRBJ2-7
TGTGCCAGCAGCGTAGAAGCGGGAGGGTCCTACGAGCAGTACTTC
CASSVEAGGSYEQYF
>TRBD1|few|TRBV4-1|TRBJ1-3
TGCGCCAGCAGCCAAAGCCCAGGGGGGAACTCTGGAAACACCATATATTTT
CASSQSPGGNSGNTIYF
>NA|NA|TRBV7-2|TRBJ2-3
TGTGCCAGCAGCTTAGGGACTCCAGCCTTTACGCAGTATTTT
CASSLGTPAFTQYF
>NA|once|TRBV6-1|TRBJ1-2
TGTGCCAGCAGTTTATCAGCTGGAGGGGGCTACACCTTC
CASSLSAGGGYTF
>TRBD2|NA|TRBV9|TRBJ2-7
TGTGCCAGCAGCCGGGCGACTAGCGGGAGCGGGTTTAGCTCCTACGAGCAGTACTTC
CASSRATSGSGFSSYEQYF
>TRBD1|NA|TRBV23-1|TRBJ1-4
TGCGCCAGCAGTCAATGCTTACAGGGGGCTGATGAAAAACTGTTTTTT
CASSQCLQGADEKLFF
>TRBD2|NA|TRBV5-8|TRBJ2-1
TGTGCCAGCAGCACTGAGCGGGAGAAGAGGTTCGATGAGCAGTTCTTC
CASSTEREKRFDEQFF
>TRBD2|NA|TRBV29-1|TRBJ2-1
TGCAGCGCTAGGGGACTAGCGGGGGGGCACAATGAGCAGTTCTTC
CSARGLAGGHNEQFF
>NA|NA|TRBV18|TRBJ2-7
TGTGCCAGCTCACCACCGAATTTGGGCGAGCAGTACTTC
CASSPPNLGEQYF
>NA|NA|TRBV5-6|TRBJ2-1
TGTGCCAGCAGCTTGGCCGGCGGGGCAGATAACCGAAATGAGCAGTTCTTC
CASSLAGGADNRNEQFF
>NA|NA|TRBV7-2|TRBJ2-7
TGTGCCAGCAGCCCCGGGGGCTACGAGCAGTACTTC
CASSPGGYEQYF
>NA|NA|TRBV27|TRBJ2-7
TGTGCCAGCAGTTTAACAGCTATCTACGAGCAGTACTTC
CASSLTAIYEQYF
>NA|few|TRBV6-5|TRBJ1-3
TGTGCCAGCAGTTACTCGGGTCAGGCAGGAAACACCATATATTTT
CASSYSGQAGNTIYF
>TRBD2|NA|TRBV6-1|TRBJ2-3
TGTGCCAGCAGTGGAAACGGGGGGGCTATCCCAGATACGCAGTATTTT
CASSGNGGAIPDTQYF
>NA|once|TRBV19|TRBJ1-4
TGTGCCAGTAGTAACAGGGACAAGGAAAAACTGTTTTTT
CASSNRDKEKLFF
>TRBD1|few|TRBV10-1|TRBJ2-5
TGCGCCAGCAGCCGGGACAGGGCAGAAGAGACCCAGTACTTC
CASSRDRAEETQYF
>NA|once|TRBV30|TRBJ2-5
TGTGCCTGGAGTTCGGGCGGTGAGGAGACCCAGTACTTC
CAWSSGGEETQYF
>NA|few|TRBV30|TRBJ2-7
TGTGCCTGGAGTGGGAGGAGGCCCTACTACGAGCAGTACTTC
CAWSGRRPYYEQYF
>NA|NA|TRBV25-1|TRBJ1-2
TGTGCCAGCAGTGAATATACAGGCTATGGCTACACCTTC
CASSEYTGYGYTF
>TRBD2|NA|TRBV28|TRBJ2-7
TGTGCCAGCAGTTTAGGTAGCGGGATCCCTTACGAGCAGTACTTC
CASSLGSGIPYEQYF
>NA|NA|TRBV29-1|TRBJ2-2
TGCAGCGCCAACCCGGGCGGGGAGCTGTTTTTT
CSANPGGELFF
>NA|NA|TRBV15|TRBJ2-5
TGTGCCACCAGCAGAGTGGGACAAGTCTTTCAAGAGACCCAGTACTTC
CATSRVGQVFQETQYF
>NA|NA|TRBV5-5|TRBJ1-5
TGTGCCAGCAGCTCTCAACCCACCAAGCCCCAGCATTTT
CASSSQPTKPQHF
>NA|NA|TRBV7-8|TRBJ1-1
TGTGCCAGCAGTCCACGACCCTTACCGAACACTGAAGCTTTCTTT
CASSPRPLPNTEAFF
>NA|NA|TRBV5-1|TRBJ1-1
TGCGCCAGCAGCGAGATGTATCAGGGAGGAGGGACTGAAGCTTTCTTT
CASSEMYQGGGTEAFF
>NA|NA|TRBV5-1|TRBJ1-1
TGCGCCAGCAGCAAGGATATCGGGTTGAACACTGAAGCTTTCTTT
CASSKDIGLNTEAFF
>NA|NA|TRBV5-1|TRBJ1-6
TGCGCCAGCAGCCGTGCGGGAGACTCCTATAATTCACCCCTCCACTTT
CASSRAGDSYNSPLHF